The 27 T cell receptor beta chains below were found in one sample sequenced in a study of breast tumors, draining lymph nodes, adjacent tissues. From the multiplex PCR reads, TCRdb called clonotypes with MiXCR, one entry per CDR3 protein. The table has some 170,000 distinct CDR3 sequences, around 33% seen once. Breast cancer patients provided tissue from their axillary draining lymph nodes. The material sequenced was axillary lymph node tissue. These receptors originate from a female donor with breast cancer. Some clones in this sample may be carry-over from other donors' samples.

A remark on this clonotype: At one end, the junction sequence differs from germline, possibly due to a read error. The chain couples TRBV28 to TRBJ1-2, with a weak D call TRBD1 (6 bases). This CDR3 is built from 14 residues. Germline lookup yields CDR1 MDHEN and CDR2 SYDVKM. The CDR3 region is CACSLAGAIYGYTF. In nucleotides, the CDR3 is TGTGCCTGCAGTTTAGCAGGGGCCATCTATGGCTACACCTTC.

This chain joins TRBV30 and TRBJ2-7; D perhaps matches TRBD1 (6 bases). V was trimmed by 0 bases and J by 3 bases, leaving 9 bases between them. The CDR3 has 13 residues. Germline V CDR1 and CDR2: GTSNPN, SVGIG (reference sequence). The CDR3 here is CAWSVVGGYEQYF. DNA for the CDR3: TGTGCCTGGAGTGTGGTAGGGGGCTACGAGCAGTACTTC.

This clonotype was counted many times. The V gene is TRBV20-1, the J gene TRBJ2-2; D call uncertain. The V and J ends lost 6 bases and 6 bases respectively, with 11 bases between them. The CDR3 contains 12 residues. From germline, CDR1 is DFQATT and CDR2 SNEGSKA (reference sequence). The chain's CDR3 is CSARRPAGELFF. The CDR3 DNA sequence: TGCAGTGCCCGACGACCAGCCGGGGAGCTGTTTTTT.

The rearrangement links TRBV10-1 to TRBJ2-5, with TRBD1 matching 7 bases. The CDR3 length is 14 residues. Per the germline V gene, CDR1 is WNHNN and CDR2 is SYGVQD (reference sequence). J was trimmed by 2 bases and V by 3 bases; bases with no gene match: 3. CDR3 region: CASSDLGQQETQYF. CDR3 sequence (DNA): TGCGCCAGCAGTGACCTGGGACAGCAAGAGACCCAGTACTTC.

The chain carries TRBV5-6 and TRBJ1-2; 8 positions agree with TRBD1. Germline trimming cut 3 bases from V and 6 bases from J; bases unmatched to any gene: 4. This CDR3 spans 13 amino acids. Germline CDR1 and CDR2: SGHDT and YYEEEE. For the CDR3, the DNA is TGTGCCAGCAGCTCGGGACAGGCGCATGGCTACACCTTC. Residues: CASSSGQAHGYTF. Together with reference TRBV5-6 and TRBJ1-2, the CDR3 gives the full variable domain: DAGVTQSPTHLIKTRGQQVTLRCSPKSGHDTVSWYQQALGQGPQFIFQYYEEEERQRGNFPDRFSGHQFPNYSSELNVNALLLGDSALYLCASSSGQAHGYTFGSGTRLTVV.

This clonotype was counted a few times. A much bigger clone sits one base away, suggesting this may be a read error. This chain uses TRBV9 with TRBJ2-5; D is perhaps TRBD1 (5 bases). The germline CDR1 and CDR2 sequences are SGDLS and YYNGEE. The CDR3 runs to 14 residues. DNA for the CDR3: TGTGCCAGCAGCGTAGGTGACAGAGTAGAGACCCAGTCCTTC. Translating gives CASSVGDRVETQSF.

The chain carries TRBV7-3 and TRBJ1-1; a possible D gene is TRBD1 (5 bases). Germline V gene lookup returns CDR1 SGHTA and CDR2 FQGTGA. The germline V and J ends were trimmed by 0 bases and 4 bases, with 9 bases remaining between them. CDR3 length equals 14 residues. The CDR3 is CASSLTPGITEAFF. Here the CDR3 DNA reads TGTGCCAGCAGCTTAACGCCAGGGATCACTGAAGCTTTCTTT.

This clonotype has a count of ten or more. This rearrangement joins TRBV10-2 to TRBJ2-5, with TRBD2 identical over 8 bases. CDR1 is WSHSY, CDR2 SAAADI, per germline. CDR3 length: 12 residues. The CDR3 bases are TGCGCTAGCGGAGCGGGAGAAGAGACCCAGTACTTC. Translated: CASGAGEETQYF.

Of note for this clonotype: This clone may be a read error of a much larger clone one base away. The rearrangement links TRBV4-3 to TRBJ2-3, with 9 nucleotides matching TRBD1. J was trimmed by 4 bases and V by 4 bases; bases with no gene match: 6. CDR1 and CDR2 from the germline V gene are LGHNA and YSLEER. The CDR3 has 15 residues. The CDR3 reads CASSPGQGFADTQYF. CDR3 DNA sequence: TGCGCCAGCAGCCCCGGACAGGGGTTCGCAGATACGCAGTATTTT.

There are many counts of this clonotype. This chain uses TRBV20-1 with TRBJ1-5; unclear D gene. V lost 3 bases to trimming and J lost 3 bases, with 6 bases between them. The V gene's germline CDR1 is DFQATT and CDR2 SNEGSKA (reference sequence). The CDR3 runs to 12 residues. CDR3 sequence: CSARGINQPQHF. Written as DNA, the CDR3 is TGCAGTGCTAGGGGAATCAATCAGCCCCAGCATTTT.

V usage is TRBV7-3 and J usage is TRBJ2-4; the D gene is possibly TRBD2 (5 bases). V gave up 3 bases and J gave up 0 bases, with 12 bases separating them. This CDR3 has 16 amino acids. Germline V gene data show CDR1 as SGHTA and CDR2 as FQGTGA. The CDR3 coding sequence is TGTGCCAGCAGCTTCGAGGGTTGCGTAGCCAAAAACATTCAGTACTTC. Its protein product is CASSFEGCVAKNIQYF.

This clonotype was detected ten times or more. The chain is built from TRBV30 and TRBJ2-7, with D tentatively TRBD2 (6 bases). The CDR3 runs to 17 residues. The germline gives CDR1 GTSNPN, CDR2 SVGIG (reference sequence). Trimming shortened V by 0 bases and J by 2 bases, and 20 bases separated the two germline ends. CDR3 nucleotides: TGTGCCTGGAGTGTATTCACCCCGGGACTCCGAACCTACGAGCAGTACTTC. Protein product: CAWSVFTPGLRTYEQYF.

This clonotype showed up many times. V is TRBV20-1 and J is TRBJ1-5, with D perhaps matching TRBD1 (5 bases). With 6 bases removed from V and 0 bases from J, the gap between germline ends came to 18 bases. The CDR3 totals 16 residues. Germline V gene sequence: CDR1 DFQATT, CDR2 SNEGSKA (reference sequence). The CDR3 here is CSALPGTDFSNQPQHF. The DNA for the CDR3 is TGCAGTGCCCTTCCCGGGACTGATTTTAGCAATCAGCCCCAGCATTTT.

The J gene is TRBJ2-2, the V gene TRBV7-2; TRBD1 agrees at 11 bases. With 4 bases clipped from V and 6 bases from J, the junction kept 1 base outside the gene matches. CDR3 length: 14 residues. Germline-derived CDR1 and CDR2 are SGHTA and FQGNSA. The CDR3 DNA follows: TGTGCCAGCAGCTCGGGACAGGGGGCCGGGGAGCTGTTTTTT. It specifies CASSSGQGAGELFF.

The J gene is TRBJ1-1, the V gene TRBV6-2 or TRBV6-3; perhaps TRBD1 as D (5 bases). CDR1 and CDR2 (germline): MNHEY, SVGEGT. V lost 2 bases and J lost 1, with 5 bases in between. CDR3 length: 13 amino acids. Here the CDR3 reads CASSYQGNTEAFF. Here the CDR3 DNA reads TGTGCCAGCAGTTACCAGGGGAACACTGAAGCTTTCTTT.

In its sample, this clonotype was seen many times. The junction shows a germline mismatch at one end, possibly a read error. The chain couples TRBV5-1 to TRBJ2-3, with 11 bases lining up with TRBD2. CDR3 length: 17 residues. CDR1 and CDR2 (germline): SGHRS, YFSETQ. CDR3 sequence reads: CASNLFGTSGYTDTQYF. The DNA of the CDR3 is TGCGCCAGCAACTTGTTCGGGACTAGCGGATACACAGATACGCAGTATTTT.

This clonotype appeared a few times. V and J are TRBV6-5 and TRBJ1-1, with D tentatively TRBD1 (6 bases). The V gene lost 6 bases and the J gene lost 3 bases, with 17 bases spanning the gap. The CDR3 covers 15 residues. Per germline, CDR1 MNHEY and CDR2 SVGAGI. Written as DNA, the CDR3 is TGTGCCAGCAGGCCACTAAGGGGGGCCCACACTGAAGCTTTCTTT. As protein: CASRPLRGAHTEAFF.

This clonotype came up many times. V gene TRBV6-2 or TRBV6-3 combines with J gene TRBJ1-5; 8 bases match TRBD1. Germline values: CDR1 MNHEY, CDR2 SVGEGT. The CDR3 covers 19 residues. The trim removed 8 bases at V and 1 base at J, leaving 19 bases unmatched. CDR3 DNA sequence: TGTGCCAGCCTTCCTCCCGGGACAGGCCCCTCTTTAAGCAATCAGCCCCAGCATTTT. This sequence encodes CASLPPGTGPSLSNQPQHF.

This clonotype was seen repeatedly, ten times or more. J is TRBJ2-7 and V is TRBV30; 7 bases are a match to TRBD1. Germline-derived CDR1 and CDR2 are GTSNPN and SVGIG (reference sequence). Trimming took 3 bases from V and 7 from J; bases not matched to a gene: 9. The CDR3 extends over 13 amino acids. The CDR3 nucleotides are TGTGCCTGGAGCGGGTGGCAGGGGGAGGAGCAGTACTTC. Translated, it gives CAWSGWQGEEQYF. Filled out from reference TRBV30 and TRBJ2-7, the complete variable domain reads SQTIHQWPATLVQPVGSPLSLECTVEGTSNPNLYWYRQAAGRGLQLLFYSVGIGQISSEVPQNLSASRPQDRQFILSSKKLLLSDSGFYLCAWSGWQGEEQYFGPGTRLTVT.

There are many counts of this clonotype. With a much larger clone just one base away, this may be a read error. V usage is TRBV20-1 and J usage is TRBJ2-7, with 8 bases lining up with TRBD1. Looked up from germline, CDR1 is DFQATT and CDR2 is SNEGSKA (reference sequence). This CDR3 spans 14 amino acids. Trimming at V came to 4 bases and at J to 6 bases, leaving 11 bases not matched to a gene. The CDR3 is CSATFAGGYAEQYF. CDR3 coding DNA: TGCAGTGCTACATTTGCAGGGGGCTACGCCGAGCAGTACTTC.

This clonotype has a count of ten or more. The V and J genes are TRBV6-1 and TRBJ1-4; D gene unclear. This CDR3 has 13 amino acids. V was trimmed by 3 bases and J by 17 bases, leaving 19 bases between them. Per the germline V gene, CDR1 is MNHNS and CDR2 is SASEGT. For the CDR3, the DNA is TGTGCCAGCAGTGAGCCCGTCCTGGGCCTTATTTTTTTT. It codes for CASSEPVLGLIFF.

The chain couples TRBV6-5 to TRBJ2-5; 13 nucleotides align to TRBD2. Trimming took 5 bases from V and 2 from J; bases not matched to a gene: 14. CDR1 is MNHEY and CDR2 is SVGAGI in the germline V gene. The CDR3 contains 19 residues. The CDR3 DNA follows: TGTGCCAGCAGTCCCTGGACTAGCGGGAGAAGGAAGTGGCAAGAGACCCAGTACTTC. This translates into CASSPWTSGRRKWQETQYF.

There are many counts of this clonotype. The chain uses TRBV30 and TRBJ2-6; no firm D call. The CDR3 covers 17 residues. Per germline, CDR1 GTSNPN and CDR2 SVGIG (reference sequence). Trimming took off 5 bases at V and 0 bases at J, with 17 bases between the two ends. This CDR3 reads CAWSHLRRTSGANVLTF. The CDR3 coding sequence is TGTGCCTGGTCTCACTTAAGGCGGACCTCTGGGGCCAACGTCCTGACTTTC.

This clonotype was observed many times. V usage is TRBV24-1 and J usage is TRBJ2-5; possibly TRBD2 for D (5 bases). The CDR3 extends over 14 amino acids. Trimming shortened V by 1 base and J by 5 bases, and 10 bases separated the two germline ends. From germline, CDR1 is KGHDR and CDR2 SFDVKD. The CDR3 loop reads CATSDFLAGETQYF. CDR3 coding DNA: TGTGCCACCAGTGATTTTTTGGCGGGTGAGACCCAGTACTTC.

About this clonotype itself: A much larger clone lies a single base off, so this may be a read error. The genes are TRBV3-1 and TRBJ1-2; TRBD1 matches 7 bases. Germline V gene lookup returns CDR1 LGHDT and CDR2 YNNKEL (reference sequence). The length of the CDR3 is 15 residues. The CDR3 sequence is CASGQDGRGAYGYTF. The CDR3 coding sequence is TGTGCCAGCGGCCAAGACGGCAGGGGGGCCTATGGCTACACCTTC.

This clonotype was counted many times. CDR3 region: CASSLTLRGQVDTGELFF. The CDR3 region has the DNA TGCGCCAGCAGCCTAACTCTCAGGGGGCAGGTCGACACCGGGGAGCTGTTTTTT. The chain links TRBV5-1 to TRBJ2-2; 8 positions agree with TRBD1. Per germline, CDR1 SGHRS and CDR2 YFSETQ. The CDR3 totals 18 residues. Unmatched junction bases numbered 14, after V lost 4 bases and J lost 3 bases.

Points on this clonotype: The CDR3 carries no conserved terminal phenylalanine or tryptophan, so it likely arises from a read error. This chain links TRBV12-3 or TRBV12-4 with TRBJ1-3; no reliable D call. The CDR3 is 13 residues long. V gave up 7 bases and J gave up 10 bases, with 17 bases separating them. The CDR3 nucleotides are TGTGCCAGCACTGGTCAGCGTAGGGATACCATATATTCT. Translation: CASTGQRRDTIYS.